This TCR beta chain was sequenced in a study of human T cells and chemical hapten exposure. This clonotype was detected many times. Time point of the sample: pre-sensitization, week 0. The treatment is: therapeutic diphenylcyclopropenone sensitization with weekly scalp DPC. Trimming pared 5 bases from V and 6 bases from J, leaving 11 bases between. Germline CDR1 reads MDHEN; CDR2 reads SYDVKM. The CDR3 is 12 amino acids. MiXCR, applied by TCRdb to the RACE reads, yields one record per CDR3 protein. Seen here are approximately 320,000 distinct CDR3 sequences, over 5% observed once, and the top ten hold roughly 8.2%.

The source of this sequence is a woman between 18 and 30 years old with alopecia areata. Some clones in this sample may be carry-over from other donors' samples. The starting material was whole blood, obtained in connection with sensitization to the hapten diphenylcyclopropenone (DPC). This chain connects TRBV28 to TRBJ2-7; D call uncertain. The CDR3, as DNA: TGTGCCAGCAGTCGGACCGAAACCGAGCAGTACTTC. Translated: CASSRTETEQYF.